This TCR beta chain was identified during a study of CD8+ T cells in alopecia areata. About the research overall: Those receiving the skin were approximately 6-11-week-old female C3H/HeJ mice, whose grafts came from approximately 6-13-month-old C3H/HeJ donors with spontaneous alopecia.

Extracted RNA was reverse transcribed, and the resulting cDNA served as sequencing template. Here immunoSEQ multiplex PCR was the method, and the copy in TCRdb shows in-frame clones only, minus some. The sample was found to contain about 300,000 clones, and every one recurs. About this clone itself: Its antigen is unidentified. The germline and genes are mouse ones.

The study, taken as a whole, reports: More clonal than normal scalp was lesional scalp, particularly alopecia totalis/universalis. Clarity of TCR sharing across patients fell short of that in mice, possibly HLA-related. Resident alphabeta T-cell populations of normal skin are likewise subject to sequencing in scalp samples.

Sorting used CD4, CD8alpha, NKG2D, NKG2ACE and other markers on pooled cutaneous lymph node cells. This clonotype was sampled from a C3H/HeJ mouse with alopecia areata. The strain's MHC haplotype is H2-k. Sequencing was done on a sample of CD4+ T cells sorted from a lymph node.

Incomplete CDR3 DNA: TGTGCTAGCAGTAGCAACAGGGGGCAAGAC. Its protein product is CASSSNRGQD. The whole CDR3 sequence is CASSSNRGQDTQYF. The chain combines TRBV17 with TRBJ2-5, with 8 positions matching TRBD1. The CDR3 end lies 4 residues beyond the end of the read and is filled in from the germline J gene. This CDR3 is built from 14 residues. CDR1 is MNHDT and CDR2 is YYDKIL in the germline V gene. The V and J ends lost 3 bases and 3 bases, in that order; junction bases with no gene match: 2.